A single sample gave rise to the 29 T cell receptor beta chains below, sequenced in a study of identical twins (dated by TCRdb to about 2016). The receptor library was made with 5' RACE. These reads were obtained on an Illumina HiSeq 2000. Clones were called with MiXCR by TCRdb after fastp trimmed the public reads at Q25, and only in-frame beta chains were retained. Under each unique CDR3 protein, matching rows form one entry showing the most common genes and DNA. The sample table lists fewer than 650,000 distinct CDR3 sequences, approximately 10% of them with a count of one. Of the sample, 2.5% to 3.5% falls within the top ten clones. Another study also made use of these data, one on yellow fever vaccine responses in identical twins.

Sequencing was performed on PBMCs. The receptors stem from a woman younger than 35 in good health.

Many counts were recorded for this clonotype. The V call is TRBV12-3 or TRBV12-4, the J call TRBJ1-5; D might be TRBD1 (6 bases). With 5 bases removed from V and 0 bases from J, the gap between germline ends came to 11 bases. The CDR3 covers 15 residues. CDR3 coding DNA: TGTGCCAGCAGTCCGGACAGCCTTAGCAATCAGCCCCAGCATTTT. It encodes CASSPDSLSNQPQHF.

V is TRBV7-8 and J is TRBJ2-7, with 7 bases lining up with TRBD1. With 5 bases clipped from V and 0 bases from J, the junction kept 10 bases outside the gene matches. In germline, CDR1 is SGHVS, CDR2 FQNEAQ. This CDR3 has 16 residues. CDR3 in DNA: TGTGCCAGCAGCGGCCGGGAACGGGACAGCTCCTACGAGCAGTACTTC. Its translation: CASSGRERDSSYEQYF.

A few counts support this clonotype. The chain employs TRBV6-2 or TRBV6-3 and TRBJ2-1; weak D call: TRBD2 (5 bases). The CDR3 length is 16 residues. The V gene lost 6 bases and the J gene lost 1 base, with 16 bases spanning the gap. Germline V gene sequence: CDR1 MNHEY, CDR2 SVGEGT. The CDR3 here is CASSSLEWRSYNEQFF. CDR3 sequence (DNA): TGTGCCAGCAGCTCCCTGGAGTGGAGGTCCTACAATGAGCAGTTCTTC.

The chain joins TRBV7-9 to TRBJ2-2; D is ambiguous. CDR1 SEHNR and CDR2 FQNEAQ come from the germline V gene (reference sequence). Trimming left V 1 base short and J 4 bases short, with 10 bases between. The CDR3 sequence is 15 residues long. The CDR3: CASSLGESSTGELFF. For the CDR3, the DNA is TGTGCCAGCAGCTTAGGAGAATCCTCCACCGGGGAGCTGTTTTTT.

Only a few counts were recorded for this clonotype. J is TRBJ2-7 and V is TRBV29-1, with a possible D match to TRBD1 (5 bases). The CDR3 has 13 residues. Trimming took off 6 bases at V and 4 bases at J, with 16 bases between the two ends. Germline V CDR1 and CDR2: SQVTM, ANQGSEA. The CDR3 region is CSVASRVGYEQYF. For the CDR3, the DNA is TGCAGCGTGGCGAGCAGGGTTGGGTACGAGCAGTACTTC.

The CDR3 spells CSVEEAEKLFF. The DNA of the CDR3 is TGCAGCGTTGAAGAAGCAGAAAAACTGTTTTTT. The V and J genes are TRBV29-1 and TRBJ1-4; D is unresolved. The germline gives CDR1 SQVTM, CDR2 ANQGSEA. The CDR3 has 11 amino acids. V lost 0 bases and J lost 8, with 4 bases in between.

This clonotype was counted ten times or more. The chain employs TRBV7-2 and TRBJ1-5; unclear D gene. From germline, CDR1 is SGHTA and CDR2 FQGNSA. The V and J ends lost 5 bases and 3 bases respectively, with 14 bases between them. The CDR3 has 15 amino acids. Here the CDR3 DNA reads TGTGCCAGCAGCCCTCGTGGGCAGATCAATCAGCCCCAGCATTTT. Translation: CASSPRGQINQPQHF. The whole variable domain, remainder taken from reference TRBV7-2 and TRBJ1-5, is GAGVSQSPSNKVTEKGKDVELRCDPISGHTALYWYRQSLGQGLEFLIYFQGNSAPDKSGLPSDRFSAERTGGSVSTLTIQRTQQEDSAVYLCASSPRGQINQPQHFGDGTRLSIL.

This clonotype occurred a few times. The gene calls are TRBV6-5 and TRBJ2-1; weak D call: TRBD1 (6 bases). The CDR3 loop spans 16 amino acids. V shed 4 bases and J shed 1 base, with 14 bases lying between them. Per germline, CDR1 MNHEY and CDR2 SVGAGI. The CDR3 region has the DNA TGTGCCAGCAGTTCAGGGGCTGGGGTATCCTACAATGAGCAGTTCTTC. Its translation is CASSSGAGVSYNEQFF.

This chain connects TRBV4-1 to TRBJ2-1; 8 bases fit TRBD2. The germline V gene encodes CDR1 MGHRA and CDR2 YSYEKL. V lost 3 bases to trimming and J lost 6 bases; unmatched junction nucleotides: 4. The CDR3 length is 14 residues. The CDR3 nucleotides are TGCGCCAGCAGCCAGGACGGACTAGCCAATGAGCAGTTCTTC. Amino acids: CASSQDGLANEQFF.

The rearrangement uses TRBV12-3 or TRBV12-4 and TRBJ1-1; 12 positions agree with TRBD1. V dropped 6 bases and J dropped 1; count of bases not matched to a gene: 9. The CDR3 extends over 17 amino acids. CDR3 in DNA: TGTGCCAGCAGCCGCCCGGGACAGGGGGCGAGGAACACTGAAGCTTTCTTT. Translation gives CASSRPGQGARNTEAFF.

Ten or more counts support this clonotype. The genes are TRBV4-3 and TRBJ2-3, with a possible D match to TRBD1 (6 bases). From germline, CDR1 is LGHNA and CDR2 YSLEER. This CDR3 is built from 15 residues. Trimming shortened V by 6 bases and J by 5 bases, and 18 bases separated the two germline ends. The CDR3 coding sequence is TGCGCCAGCAGTCGGGCAGGGGAGTGGGAAGATACGCAGTATTTT. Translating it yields CASSRAGEWEDTQYF.

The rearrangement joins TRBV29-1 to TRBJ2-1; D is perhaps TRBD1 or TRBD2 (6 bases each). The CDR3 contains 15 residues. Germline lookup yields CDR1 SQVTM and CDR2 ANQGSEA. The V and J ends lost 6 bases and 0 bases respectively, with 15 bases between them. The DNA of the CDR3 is TGCAGCGTCAAGGGGGGAGGATACTCCTACAATGAGCAGTTCTTC. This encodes CSVKGGGYSYNEQFF.

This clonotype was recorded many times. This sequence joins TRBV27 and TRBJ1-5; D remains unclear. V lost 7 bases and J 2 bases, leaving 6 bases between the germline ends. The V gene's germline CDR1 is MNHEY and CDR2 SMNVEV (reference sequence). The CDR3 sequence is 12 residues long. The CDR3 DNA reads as TGTGCCAGCAAGGAGGGCAATCAGCCCCAGCATTTT. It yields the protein CASKEGNQPQHF.

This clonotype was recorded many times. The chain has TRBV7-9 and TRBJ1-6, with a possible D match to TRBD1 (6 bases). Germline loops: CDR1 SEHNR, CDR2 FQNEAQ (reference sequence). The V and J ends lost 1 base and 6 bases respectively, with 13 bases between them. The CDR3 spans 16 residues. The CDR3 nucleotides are TGTGCCAGCAGCTTAGACAGGGTCTCGGCTAATTCACCCCTCCACTTT. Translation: CASSLDRVSANSPLHF.

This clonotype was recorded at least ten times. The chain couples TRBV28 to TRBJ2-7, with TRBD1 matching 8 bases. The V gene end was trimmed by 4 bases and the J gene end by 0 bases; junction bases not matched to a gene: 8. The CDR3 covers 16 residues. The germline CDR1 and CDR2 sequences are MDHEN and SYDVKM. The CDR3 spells CASSSGQGPSSYEQYF. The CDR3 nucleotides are TGTGCCAGCAGTTCCGGACAGGGCCCTAGCTCCTACGAGCAGTACTTC.

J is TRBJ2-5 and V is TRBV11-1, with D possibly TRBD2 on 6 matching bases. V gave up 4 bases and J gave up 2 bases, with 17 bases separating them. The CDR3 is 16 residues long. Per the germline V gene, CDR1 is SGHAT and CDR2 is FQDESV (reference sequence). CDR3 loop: CASSSPQLAPQETQYF. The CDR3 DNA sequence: TGTGCCAGCAGCTCACCTCAACTAGCCCCACAAGAGACCCAGTACTTC.

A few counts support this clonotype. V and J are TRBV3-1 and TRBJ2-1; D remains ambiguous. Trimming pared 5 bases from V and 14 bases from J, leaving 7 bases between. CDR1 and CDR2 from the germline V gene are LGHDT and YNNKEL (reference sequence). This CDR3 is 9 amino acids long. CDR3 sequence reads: CASSSGEFF. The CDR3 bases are TGTGCCAGCAGCTCGGGTGAGTTCTTC.

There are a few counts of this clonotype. Written as DNA, the CDR3 is TGTGCCAGCAGCTTGTTGTCGGGCGGTGTTGGGGCCAACGTCCTGACTTTC. This translates into CASSLLSGGVGANVLTF. The V and J genes are TRBV5-6 and TRBJ2-6, with D unresolved. CDR3 length: 17 residues. Per germline, CDR1 SGHDT and CDR2 YYEEEE. V lost 1 base to trimming and J lost 3 bases, with 14 bases between them.

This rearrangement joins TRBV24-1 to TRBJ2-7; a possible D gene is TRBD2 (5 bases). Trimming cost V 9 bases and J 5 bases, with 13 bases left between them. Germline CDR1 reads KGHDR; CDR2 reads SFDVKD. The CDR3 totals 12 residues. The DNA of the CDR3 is TGTGCCACCGGAGGAGCCGTGGACGAGCAGTACTTC. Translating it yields CATGGAVDEQYF.

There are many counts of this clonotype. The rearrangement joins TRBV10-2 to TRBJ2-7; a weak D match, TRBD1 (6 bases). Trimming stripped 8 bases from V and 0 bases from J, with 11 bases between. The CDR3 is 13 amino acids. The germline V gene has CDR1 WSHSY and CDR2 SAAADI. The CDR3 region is CASFEGHSYEQYF. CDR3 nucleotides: TGCGCCAGCTTCGAGGGACACTCCTACGAGCAGTACTTC.

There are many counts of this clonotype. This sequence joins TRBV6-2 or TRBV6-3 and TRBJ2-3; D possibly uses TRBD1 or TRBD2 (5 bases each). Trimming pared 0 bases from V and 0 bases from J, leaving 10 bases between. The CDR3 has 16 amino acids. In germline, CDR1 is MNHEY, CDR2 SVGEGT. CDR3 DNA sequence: TGTGCCAGCAGTTACTCCGGGACGACTAGCACAGATACGCAGTATTTT. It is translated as CASSYSGTTSTDTQYF.

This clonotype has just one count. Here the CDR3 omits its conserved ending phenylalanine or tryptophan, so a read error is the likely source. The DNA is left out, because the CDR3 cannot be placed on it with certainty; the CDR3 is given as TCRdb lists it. The CDR3 spells CASTFSGGSTDTQFL. V usage is TRBV12-3 or TRBV12-4 and J usage is TRBJ2-3; the D segment call TRBD1 is taken from the table without a DNA check. The CDR3 spans 15 residues, counting both ends.

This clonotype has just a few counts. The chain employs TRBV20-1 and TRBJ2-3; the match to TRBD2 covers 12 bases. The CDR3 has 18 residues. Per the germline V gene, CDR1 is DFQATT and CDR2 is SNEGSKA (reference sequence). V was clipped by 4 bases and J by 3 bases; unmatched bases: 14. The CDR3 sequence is CSAKSSGKLAGGTDTQYF. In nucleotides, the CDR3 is TGCAGTGCTAAATCCAGCGGCAAACTAGCGGGGGGAACAGATACGCAGTATTTT.

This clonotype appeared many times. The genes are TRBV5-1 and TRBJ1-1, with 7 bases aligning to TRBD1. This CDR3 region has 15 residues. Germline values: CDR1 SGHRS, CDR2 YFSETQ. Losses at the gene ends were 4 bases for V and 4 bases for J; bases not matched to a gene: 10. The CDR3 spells CASSLGQIMGTEAFF. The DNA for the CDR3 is TGCGCCAGCAGCCTGGGACAGATCATGGGCACTGAAGCTTTCTTT.

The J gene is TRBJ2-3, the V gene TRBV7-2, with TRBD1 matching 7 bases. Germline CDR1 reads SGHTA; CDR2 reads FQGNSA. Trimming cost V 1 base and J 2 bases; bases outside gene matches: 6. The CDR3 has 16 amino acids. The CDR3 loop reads CASSLVGTVNTDTQYF. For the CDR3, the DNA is TGTGCCAGCAGCTTAGTTGGGACAGTGAACACAGATACGCAGTATTTT.

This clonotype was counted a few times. The CDR3 is CASSPWRAGEETQYF. DNA for the CDR3: TGTGCCAGCAGCCCCTGGCGGGCGGGCGAAGAGACCCAGTACTTC. J is TRBJ2-5 and V is TRBV28; TRBD2 is a possible D gene (5 bases). The CDR3 has 15 amino acids. Looked up from germline, CDR1 is MDHEN and CDR2 is SYDVKM. With 6 bases removed from V and 3 bases from J, the gap between germline ends came to 17 bases.

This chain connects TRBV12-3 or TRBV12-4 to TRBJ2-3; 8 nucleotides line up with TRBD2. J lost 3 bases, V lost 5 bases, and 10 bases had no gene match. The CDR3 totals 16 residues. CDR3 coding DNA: TGTGCCAGCAGTAGAACGAATAGCGGGATAACAGATACGCAGTATTTT. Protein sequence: CASSRTNSGITDTQYF.

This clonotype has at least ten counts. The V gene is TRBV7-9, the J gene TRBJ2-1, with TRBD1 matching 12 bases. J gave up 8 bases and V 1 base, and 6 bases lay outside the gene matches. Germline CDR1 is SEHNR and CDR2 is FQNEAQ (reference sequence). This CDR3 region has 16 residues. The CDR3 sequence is CASSLVGTGGDHEQFF. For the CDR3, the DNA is TGTGCCAGCAGCTTAGTGGGGACAGGGGGCGATCATGAGCAGTTCTTC.

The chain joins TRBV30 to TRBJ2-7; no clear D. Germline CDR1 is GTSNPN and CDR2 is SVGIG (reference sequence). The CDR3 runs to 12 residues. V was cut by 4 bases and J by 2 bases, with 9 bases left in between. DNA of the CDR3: TGTGCCTGGAACCAGAGGACCTACGAGCAGTACTTC. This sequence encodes CAWNQRTYEQYF.